The 9 T cell receptor beta chains presented below share a single source sample, sequenced in a study of blood T cell repertoires in COVID-19. The assay was immunoSEQ multiplex PCR, and TCRdb's table has in-frame clones only and misses some. The sample has roughly 300,000 clones; 88% are singletons. Sequencing used peripheral blood. The receptors derive from a man aged 18 to 30 with active or convalescent COVID-19.

The J gene is TRBJ2-6, the V gene TRBV7-9; D is unresolved. Per the germline V gene, CDR1 is SEHNR and CDR2 is FQNEAQ (reference sequence). CDR3 length: 15 amino acids. V dropped 8 bases and J dropped 0 bases, with 11 bases sitting between them. The CDR3 is CASPSSGSGANVLTF. The CDR3 nucleotides read TGTGCCAGCCCCTCGTCGGGCTCTGGGGCCAACGTCCTGACTTTC.

The chain combines TRBV19 with TRBJ2-2; D is undetermined. V shed 2 bases and J shed 2 bases, with 6 bases lying between them. Germline V gene data show CDR1 as LNHDA and CDR2 as SQIVND (reference sequence). The CDR3 is 14 amino acids. The CDR3 coding sequence is TGTGCCAGTAGTATACAGAAAAACACCGGGGAGCTGTTTTTT. It encodes CASSIQKNTGELFF.

This clone was counted a single time. The chain uses TRBV9 and TRBJ2-2; 9 nucleotides match TRBD2. Germline CDR1 SGDLS, CDR2 YYNGEE. This CDR3 has 14 amino acids. V shed 4 bases, J shed 9 bases, and the junction held 7 bases outside the gene matches. The CDR3 DNA follows: TGTGCCAGCAGCTCCTCTAGCGGGGACCGGGAGCTGTTTTTT. Protein product: CASSSSSGDRELFF.

This clone has more than one count but fewer than ten. This chain joins TRBV21-1 and TRBJ2-7; TRBD1, the table's D call, was not compared with the DNA. TRBV21-1 is a pseudogene locus. CDR3 length: 17 amino acids. The CDR3 DNA sequence: TGTGCCAGCAGCAAAGCGGTAGGACAGGGTAAATCCTACGAGCAGTACTTC. Translated: CASSKAVGQGKSYEQYF.

The V gene is TRBV6-6, the J gene TRBJ1-2; TRBD1 might be the D (5 bases). This CDR3 spans 14 amino acids. V dropped 7 bases and J dropped 2 bases, with 14 bases sitting between them. Germline-derived CDR1 and CDR2 are MNHNY and SVGAGI (reference sequence). CDR3 loop: CASTTPRGNYGYTF. The CDR3 bases are TGTGCCAGCACCACACCTCGGGGGAACTATGGCTACACCTTC.

The chain joins TRBV5-5 to TRBJ2-7, with 12 positions matching TRBD2. This CDR3 has 18 residues. Unmatched junction bases numbered 12, after V lost 0 bases and J lost 5 bases. The germline gives CDR1 SGHKS, CDR2 YYEKEE (reference sequence). DNA for the CDR3: TGTGCCAGCAGCTTGGTGGTCCTAGCGGGGGGGCCTCAACACGAGCAGTACTTC. Protein sequence: CASSLVVLAGGPQHEQYF.

The chain combines TRBV27 with TRBJ2-1, with 14 bases identical to TRBD2. CDR3 length: 17 amino acids. Germline CDR1 MNHEY, CDR2 SMNVEV (reference sequence). The V gene end was trimmed by 5 bases and the J gene end by 5 bases; junction bases not matched to a gene: 8. In DNA, the CDR3 is TGTGCCAGCAGTATACACGCGGGACTAGCGGGGGACAATGAGCAGTTCTTC. Amino acids: CASSIHAGLAGDNEQFF.

The V and J genes are TRBV24-1 and TRBJ2-7, with 9 nucleotides matching TRBD1. There are 18 residues in the CDR3. V shed 0 bases, J shed 4 bases, and the junction held 12 bases outside the gene matches. Germline V gene data show CDR1 as KGHDR and CDR2 as SFDVKD. CDR3 protein: CATSDLPWTGAVKYEQYF. In DNA form, the CDR3 reads TGTGCCACCAGTGATTTGCCCTGGACAGGGGCAGTTAAGTACGAGCAGTACTTC.

The chain recombines TRBV6-1 with TRBJ2-7; 8 bases map to TRBD2. Per germline, CDR1 MNHNS and CDR2 SASEGT. With 2 bases clipped from V and 2 bases from J, the junction kept 8 bases outside the gene matches. The CDR3 consists of 16 residues. The CDR3 region is CASSEFSGGGPYEQYF. The CDR3 DNA reads TGTGCCAGCAGTGAATTCTCTGGCGGGGGGCCCTACGAGCAGTACTTC.